One and the same sample provided the 16 T cell receptor beta chains below, sequenced in a study of T cells in Graves' hyperthyroidism and ophthalmopathy. Amplified TCR beta CDR3 regions derived from RNA transcripts. Researchers ran a first-round RT-PCR on the TCR CDR3 using the HTBI primer set. Each CDR3 protein gets one entry after TCRdb re-called the multiplex PCR reads with MiXCR. The table includes some 350,000 distinct CDR3 sequences, roughly 15% detected once. The material sequenced was blood. These receptors were taken from an older woman with Graves' ophthalmopathy.

The chain uses TRBV20-1 and TRBJ2-1, with 9 positions matching TRBD1. CDR1 DFQATT and CDR2 SNEGSKA come from the germline V gene (reference sequence). The V segment lost 3 bases and the J segment 7 bases; nucleotides outside the gene matches: 7. There are 14 residues in the CDR3. For the CDR3, the DNA is TGCAGTGCTAGGGGGGACAGGGAATGGAATGAGCAGTTCTTC. It codes for CSARGDREWNEQFF.

This clonotype was detected only a few times. The rearrangement joins TRBV6-1 to TRBJ2-7; TRBD2 might be the D (6 bases). The germline V and J ends were trimmed by 10 bases and 1 base, with 17 bases remaining between them. The CDR3 has 14 amino acids. In germline, CDR1 is MNHNS, CDR2 SASEGT. The CDR3 DNA follows: TGTGCCACCGGGCGAGCGGAGGGGTCCTACGAGCAGTACTTC. Residues: CATGRAEGSYEQYF.

This clonotype was counted many times. The genes are TRBV6-1 and TRBJ1-5; weak D call: TRBD1 (5 bases). Germline loops: CDR1 MNHNS, CDR2 SASEGT. The germline V and J ends were trimmed by 4 bases and 5 bases, with 21 bases remaining between them. The CDR3 is 17 residues long. CDR3 sequence: CASSGTPGYGGDQPQHF. CDR3 DNA: TGTGCCAGCAGTGGCACCCCAGGGTACGGCGGGGATCAGCCCCAGCATTTT.

This clonotype was counted at least ten times. This chain connects TRBV5-1 to TRBJ1-6, with D unresolved. Germline V gene sequence: CDR1 SGHRS, CDR2 YFSETQ. The ends were cut back, 0 bases at V and 9 bases at J, with 10 bases in the middle. CDR3 length: 14 residues. As DNA, the CDR3 is TGCGCCAGCAGCTTGGATCCCTTAAGTTCACCCCTCCACTTT. Translation gives CASSLDPLSSPLHF.

This sequence joins TRBV2 and TRBJ2-7, with TRBD2 identical over 7 bases. Germline CDR1 and CDR2: SNHLY and FYNNEI. With 7 bases clipped from V and 7 bases from J, the junction kept 10 bases outside the gene matches. This CDR3 comprises 13 residues. Here the CDR3 reads CASTTKREREQYF. In nucleotides, the CDR3 is TGTGCCAGCACAACAAAGCGGGAAAGAGAGCAGTACTTC.

In this sample, this clonotype turned up many times. This rearrangement joins TRBV12-3 or TRBV12-4 to TRBJ2-1; 8 bases align to TRBD1. CDR3 length: 14 amino acids. After removal of 5 bases from V and 3 bases from J, the junction contained 3 bases not matched to a gene. The CDR3 coding sequence is TGTGCCAGCAGTCCCGGGACAGGCTACAATGAGCAGTTCTTC. Translated: CASSPGTGYNEQFF.

V and J are TRBV9 and TRBJ2-3, with D possibly being TRBD1 or TRBD2 (6 bases each). V was clipped by 3 bases and J by 0 bases, with 11 bases between them. From germline, CDR1 is SGDLS and CDR2 YYNGEE. CDR3 length: 15 residues. Here the CDR3 reads CASSAGGVSTDTQYF. In nucleotides, the CDR3 is TGTGCCAGCAGCGCCGGGGGCGTAAGCACAGATACGCAGTATTTT.

This clonotype was recorded many times. The V call is TRBV7-6, the J call TRBJ2-5; D may be TRBD2 (6 bases). Trimming cost V 5 bases and J 6 bases, with 19 bases left between them. CDR1 is SGHVS, CDR2 FNYEAQ, per germline. The CDR3 has 15 residues. As DNA, the CDR3 is TGTGCCAGCAGCCCAGTTGGGGGAGGCCATCAGACCCAGTACTTC. Translation gives CASSPVGGGHQTQYF.

This clonotype showed up many times. The V and J genes are TRBV11-2 and TRBJ2-3, with TRBD2 identical over 9 bases. CDR1 and CDR2 (germline): SGHAT, FQNNGV. The ends lost 0 bases at V and 3 bases at J; junction bases unmatched: 7. The CDR3 runs to 17 residues. CDR3 amino acids: CASSLEGAGGRTDTQYF. The CDR3 region has the DNA TGTGCCAGCAGCTTAGAGGGAGCGGGAGGTCGGACAGATACGCAGTATTTT.

This clonotype was counted ten times or more. The chain recombines TRBV2 with TRBJ2-1; maybe TRBD2 (6 bases). The CDR3 totals 15 residues. Per the germline V gene, CDR1 is SNHLY and CDR2 is FYNNEI. Trimming took 5 bases from V and 4 from J, leaving 15 bases between them. CDR3 coding DNA: TGTGCCAGCAGTCCCCCGGGACTGACTTACAATGAGCAGTTCTTC. Its translation is CASSPPGLTYNEQFF. Using reference TRBV2 and TRBJ2-1 for the parts outside the CDR3, the full variable domain is EPEVTQTPSHQVTQMGQEVILRCVPISNHLYFYWYRQILGQKVEFLVSFYNNEISEKSEIFDDQFSVERPDGSNFTLKIRSTKLEDSAMYFCASSPPGLTYNEQFFGPGTRLTVL.

This clonotype was seen at least ten times. CDR3 sequence (DNA): TGTGCCAGCAGTTGGACGGGGATCTCCTACGAGCAGTACTTC. Encoded protein: CASSWTGISYEQYF. The chain carries TRBV27 and TRBJ2-7, with D perhaps matching TRBD2 (5 bases). Germline V CDR1 and CDR2: MNHEY, SMNVEV (reference sequence). V was shortened by 4 bases and J by 0 bases, with 10 bases between the two germline ends. This CDR3 is 14 amino acids long.

V is TRBV5-1 and J is TRBJ2-7, with TRBD1 as a possible D gene (6 bases). This CDR3 comprises 13 residues. V lost 0 bases and J lost 7, with 11 bases in between. Germline V gene lookup returns CDR1 SGHRS and CDR2 YFSETQ. The CDR3 DNA follows: TGCGCCAGCAGCTTGGGGTGGGACAATGAGCAGTACTTC. This encodes CASSLGWDNEQYF.

This clonotype was observed many times. V gene TRBV5-1 combines with J gene TRBJ2-7, with 9 bases aligning to TRBD1. V dropped 0 bases and J dropped 7; count of bases not matched to a gene: 11. This CDR3 has 16 residues. Germline V lookup: CDR1 SGHRS, CDR2 YFSETQ. CDR3 protein: CASSLGLETGGPEQYF. DNA for the CDR3: TGCGCCAGCAGCTTGGGTTTGGAGACAGGGGGTCCGGAGCAGTACTTC.

J is TRBJ1-5 and V is TRBV7-2, with D tentatively TRBD1 (6 bases). There are 17 residues in the CDR3. Trimming removed 5 bases at V and 0 bases at J, with 17 bases between. From germline, CDR1 is SGHTA and CDR2 FQGNSA. This CDR3 is CASSAALGGNSNQPQHF. CDR3 nucleotide sequence: TGTGCCAGCAGCGCCGCCCTAGGGGGAAATAGCAATCAGCCCCAGCATTTT.

This clonotype was seen at least ten times. The chain couples TRBV29-1 to TRBJ1-2; D may be TRBD1 (6 bases). Germline lookup yields CDR1 SQVTM and CDR2 ANQGSEA. The CDR3 is made up of 14 amino acids. The ends were cut back, 1 base at V and 4 bases at J, with 13 bases in the middle. The CDR3: CSVEAQGTGYGYTF. The CDR3 region has the DNA TGCAGCGTTGAAGCACAGGGTACTGGCTATGGCTACACCTTC.

On this clonotype: This may stem from a read error, because a much larger clone lies one nucleotide away. The chain links TRBV7-2 to TRBJ2-3; weak D call: TRBD2 (5 bases). Germline V gene lookup returns CDR1 SGHTA and CDR2 FQGNSA. This CDR3 has 15 amino acids. The CDR3 protein is CASGFHRLPTDTQYF. The CDR3 DNA follows: TGTGCCAGCGGCTTCCATAGACTACCCACAGATACGCAGTATTTT. Full variable domain (outside the CDR3, taken from reference TRBV7-2 and TRBJ2-3): GAGVSQSPSNKVTEKGKDVELRCDPISGHTALYWYRQSLGQGLEFLIYFQGNSAPDKSGLPSDRFSAERTGGSVSTLTIQRTQQEDSAVYLCASGFHRLPTDTQYFGPGTRLTVL.